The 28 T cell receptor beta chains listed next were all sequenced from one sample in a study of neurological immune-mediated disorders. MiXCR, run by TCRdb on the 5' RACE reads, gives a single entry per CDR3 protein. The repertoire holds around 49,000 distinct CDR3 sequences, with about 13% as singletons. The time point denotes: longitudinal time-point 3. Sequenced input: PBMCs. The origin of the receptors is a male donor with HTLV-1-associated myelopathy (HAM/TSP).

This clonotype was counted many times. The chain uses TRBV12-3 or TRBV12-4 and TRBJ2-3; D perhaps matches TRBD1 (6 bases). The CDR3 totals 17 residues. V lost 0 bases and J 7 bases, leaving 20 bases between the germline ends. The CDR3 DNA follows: TGTGCCAGCAGTTTAGCTTCCGGGACAAATCCACATCATACGCAGTATTTT. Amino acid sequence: CASSLASGTNPHHTQYF.

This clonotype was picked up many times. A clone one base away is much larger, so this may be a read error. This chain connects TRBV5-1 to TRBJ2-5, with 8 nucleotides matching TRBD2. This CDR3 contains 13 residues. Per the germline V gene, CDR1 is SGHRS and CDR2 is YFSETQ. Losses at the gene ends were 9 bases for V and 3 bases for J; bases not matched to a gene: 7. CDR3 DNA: TGCGCCAACAGGGTACTAGCGGAAGAGACCCAGTACTTC. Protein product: CANRVLAEETQYF.

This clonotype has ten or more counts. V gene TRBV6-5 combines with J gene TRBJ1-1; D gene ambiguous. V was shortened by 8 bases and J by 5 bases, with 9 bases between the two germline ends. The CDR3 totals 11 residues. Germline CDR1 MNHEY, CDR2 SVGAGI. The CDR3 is CASGETTEAFF. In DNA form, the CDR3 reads TGTGCCAGCGGGGAGACAACTGAAGCTTTCTTT.

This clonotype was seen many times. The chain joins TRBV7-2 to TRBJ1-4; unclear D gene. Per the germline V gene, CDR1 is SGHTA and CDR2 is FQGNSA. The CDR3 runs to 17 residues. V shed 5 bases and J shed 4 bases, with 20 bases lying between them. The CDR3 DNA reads TGTGCCAGCAGCCCGAGGAGGTACCAATCGGATAATGAAAAACTGTTTTTT. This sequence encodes CASSPRRYQSDNEKLFF.

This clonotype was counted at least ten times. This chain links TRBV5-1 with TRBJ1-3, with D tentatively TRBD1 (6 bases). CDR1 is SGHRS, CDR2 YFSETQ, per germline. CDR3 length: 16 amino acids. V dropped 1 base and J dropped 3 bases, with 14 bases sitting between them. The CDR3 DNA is TGCGCCAGCAGCTTGCCCGGGACAAACTTTGGAAACACCATATATTTT. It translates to CASSLPGTNFGNTIYF.

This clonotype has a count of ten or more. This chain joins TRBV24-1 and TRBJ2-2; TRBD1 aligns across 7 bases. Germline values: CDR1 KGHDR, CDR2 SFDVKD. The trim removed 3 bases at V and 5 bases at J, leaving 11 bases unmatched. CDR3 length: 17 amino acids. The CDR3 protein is CATSDTRDRPPTGELFF. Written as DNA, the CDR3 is TGTGCCACCAGTGATACCCGGGACAGACCTCCGACCGGGGAGCTGTTTTTT.

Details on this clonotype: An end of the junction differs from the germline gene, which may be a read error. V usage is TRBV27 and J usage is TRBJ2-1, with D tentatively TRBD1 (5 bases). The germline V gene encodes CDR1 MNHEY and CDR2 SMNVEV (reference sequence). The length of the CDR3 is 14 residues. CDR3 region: CARSLHRKSYEQFF. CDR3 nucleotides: TGTGCCAGGAGTTTACACAGGAAATCTTATGAGCAGTTCTTC.

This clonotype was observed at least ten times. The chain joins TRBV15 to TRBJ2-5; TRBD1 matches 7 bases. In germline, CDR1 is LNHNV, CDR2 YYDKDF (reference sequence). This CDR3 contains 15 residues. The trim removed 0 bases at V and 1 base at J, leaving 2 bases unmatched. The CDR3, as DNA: TGTGCCACCAGCAGAGATAGGACAGGCCAAGAGACCCAGTACTTC. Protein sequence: CATSRDRTGQETQYF.

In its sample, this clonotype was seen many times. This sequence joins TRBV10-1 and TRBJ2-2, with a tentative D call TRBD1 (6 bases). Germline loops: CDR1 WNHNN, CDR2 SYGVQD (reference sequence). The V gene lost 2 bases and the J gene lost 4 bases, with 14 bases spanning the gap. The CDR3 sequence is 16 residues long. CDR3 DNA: TGCGCCAGCAGTGAGGGCAGGGGATACGGCACCGGGGAGCTGTTTTTT. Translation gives CASSEGRGYGTGELFF.

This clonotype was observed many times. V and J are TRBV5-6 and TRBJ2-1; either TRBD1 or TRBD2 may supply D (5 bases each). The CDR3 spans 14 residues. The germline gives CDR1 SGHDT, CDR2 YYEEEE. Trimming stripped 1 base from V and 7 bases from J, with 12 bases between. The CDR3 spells CASSLYRGENEQFF. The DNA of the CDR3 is TGTGCCAGCAGCTTGTATAGAGGGGAGAATGAGCAGTTCTTC.

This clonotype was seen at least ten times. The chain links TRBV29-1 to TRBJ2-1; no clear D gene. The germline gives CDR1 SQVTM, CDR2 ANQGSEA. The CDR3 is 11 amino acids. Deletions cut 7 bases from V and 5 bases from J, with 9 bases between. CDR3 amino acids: CSGNRDNEQFF. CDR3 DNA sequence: TGCAGCGGAAACAGAGACAATGAGCAGTTCTTC.

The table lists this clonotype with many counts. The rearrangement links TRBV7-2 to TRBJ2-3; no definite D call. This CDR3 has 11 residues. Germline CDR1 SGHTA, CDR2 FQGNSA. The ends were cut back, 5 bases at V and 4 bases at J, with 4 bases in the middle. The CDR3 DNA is TGTGCCAGCAGCGAGCCAGATACGCAGTATTTT. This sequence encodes CASSEPDTQYF.

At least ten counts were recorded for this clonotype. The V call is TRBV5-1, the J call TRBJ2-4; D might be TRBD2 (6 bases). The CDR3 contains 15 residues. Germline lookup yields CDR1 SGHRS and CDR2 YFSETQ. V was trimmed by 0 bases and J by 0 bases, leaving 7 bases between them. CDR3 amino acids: CASSLDGGAKNIQYF. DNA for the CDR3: TGCGCCAGCAGCTTGGACGGGGGAGCCAAAAACATTCAGTACTTC.

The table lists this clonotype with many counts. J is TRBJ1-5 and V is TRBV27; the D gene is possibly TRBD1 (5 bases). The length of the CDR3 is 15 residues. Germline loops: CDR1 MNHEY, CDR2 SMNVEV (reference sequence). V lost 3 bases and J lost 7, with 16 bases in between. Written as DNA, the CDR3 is TGTGCCAGCAGTTTTCTTCCCCAGGGTGGGCAGCCCCAGCATTTT. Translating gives CASSFLPQGGQPQHF.

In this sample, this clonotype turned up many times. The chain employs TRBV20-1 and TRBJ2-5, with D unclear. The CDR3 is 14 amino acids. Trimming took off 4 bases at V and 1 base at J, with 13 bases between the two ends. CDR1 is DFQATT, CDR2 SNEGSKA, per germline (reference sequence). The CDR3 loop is CSATFDGFQETQYF. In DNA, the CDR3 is TGCAGTGCTACGTTCGACGGTTTCCAAGAGACCCAGTACTTC.

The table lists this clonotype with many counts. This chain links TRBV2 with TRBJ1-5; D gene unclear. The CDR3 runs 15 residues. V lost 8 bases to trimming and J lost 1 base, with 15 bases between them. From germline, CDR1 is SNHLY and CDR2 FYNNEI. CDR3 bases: TGTGCCAGCGGCGAAAAGAGGTTCAGCAATCAGCCCCAGCATTTT. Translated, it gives CASGEKRFSNQPQHF. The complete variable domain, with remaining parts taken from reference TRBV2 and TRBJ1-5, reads EPEVTQTPSHQVTQMGQEVILRCVPISNHLYFYWYRQILGQKVEFLVSFYNNEISEKSEIFDDQFSVERPDGSNFTLKIRSTKLEDSAMYFCASGEKRFSNQPQHFGDGTRLSIL.

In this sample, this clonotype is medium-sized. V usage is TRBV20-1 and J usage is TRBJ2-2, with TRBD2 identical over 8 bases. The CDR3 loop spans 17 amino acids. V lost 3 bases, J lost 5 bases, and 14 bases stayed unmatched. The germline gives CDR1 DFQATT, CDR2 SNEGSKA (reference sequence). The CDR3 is CSARVLSTGGVTGELFF. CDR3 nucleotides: TGCAGTGCTAGGGTCCTTAGTACCGGGGGGGTAACCGGGGAGCTGTTTTTT.

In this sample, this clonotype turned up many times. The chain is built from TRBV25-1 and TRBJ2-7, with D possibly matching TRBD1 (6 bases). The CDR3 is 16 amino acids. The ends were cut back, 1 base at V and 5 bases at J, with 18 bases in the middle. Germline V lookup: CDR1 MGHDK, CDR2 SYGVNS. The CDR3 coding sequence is TGTGCCAGCAGTGAATTGCGAGAGGGGGTTCTGAACGAGCAGTACTTC. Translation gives CASSELREGVLNEQYF.

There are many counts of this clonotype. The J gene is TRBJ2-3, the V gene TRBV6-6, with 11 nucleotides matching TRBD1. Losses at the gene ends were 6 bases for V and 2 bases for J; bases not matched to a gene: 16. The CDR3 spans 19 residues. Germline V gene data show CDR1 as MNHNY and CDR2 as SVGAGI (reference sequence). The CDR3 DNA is TGTGCCAGCAGAAAGGGACAGGGGGGCGCTGAACGGGCCACAGATACGCAGTATTTT. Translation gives CASRKGQGGAERATDTQYF.

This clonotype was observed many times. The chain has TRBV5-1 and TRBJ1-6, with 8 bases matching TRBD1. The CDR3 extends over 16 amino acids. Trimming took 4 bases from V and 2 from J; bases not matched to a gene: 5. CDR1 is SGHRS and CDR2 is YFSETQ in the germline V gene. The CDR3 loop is CASSLRQGTYNSPLHF. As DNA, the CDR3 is TGCGCCAGCAGCCTCCGACAGGGGACCTATAATTCACCCCTCCACTTT.

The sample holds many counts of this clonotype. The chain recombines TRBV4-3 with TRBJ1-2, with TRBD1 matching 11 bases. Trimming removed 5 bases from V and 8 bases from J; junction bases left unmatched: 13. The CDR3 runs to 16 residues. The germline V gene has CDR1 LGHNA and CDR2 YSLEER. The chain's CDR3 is CASSGRRGQGAWGYTF. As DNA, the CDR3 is TGCGCCAGCAGCGGCCGCCGCGGACAGGGGGCTTGGGGCTACACCTTC.

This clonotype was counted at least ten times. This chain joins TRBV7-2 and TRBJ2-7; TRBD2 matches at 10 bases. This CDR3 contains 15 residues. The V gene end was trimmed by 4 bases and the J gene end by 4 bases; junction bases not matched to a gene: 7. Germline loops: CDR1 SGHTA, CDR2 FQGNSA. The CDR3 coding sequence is TGTGCCAGCAGCTCTGGGGGACTAGCGATATACGAGCAGTACTTC. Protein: CASSSGGLAIYEQYF.

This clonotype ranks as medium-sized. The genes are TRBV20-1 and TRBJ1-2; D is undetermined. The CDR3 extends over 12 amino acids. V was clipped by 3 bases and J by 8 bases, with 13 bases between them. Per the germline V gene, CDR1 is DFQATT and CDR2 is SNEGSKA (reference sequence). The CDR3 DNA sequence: TGCAGTGCTAGGACGGGAGTGGGCGGCTACACCTTC. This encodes CSARTGVGGYTF.

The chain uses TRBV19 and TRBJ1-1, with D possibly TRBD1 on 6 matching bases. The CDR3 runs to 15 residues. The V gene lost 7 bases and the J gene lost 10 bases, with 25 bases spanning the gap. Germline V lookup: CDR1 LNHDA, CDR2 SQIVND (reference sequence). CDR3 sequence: CASTLKGGARFGAFF. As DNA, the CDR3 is TGTGCCAGTACCCTCAAAGGGGGGGCGCGGTTCGGAGCTTTCTTT.

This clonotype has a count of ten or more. Written as DNA, the CDR3 is TGCAGTGCTAGACCCTCGATAGAGACCCAGTACTTC. Its protein product is CSARPSIETQYF. V and J are TRBV20-1 and TRBJ2-5, with no clear D. V lost 2 bases to trimming and J lost 4 bases, with 8 bases between them. Per the germline V gene, CDR1 is DFQATT and CDR2 is SNEGSKA (reference sequence). The CDR3 totals 12 residues.

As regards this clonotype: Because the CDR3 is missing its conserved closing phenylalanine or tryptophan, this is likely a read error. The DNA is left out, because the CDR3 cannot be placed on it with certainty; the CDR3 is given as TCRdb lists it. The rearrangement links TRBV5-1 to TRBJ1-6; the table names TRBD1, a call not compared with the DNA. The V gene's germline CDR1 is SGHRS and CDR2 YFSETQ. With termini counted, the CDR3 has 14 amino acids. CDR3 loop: CASSDGTGNSPLNL.

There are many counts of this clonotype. CDR3 region: CASSLEGIRSPLHF. The DNA of the CDR3 is TGCGCCAGCAGCTTGGAAGGGATACGGTCACCCCTCCACTTT. The rearrangement uses TRBV5-1 and TRBJ1-6; D unresolved. CDR3 length: 14 residues. Trimming took 0 bases from V and 10 from J, leaving 11 bases between them. Germline CDR1 SGHRS, CDR2 YFSETQ. Based on the CDR3 plus reference TRBV5-1 and TRBJ1-6, the full variable domain is KAGVTQTPRYLIKTRGQQVTLSCSPISGHRSVSWYQQTPGQGLQFLFEYFSETQRNKGNFPGRFSGRQFSNSRSEMNVSTLELGDSALYLCASSLEGIRSPLHFGNGTRLTVT.

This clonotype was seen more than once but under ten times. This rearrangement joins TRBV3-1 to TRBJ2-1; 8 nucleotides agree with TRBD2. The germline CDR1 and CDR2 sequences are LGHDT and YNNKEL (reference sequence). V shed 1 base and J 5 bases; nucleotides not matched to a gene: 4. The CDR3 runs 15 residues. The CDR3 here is CASSQGPGGHNEQFF. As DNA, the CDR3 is TGTGCCAGCAGCCAAGGGCCGGGGGGGCACAATGAGCAGTTCTTC.